This TCR beta chain appears in the sequencing data of a study of cytomegalovirus exposure and HLA in healthy donors. General observations from the study: Reported results showed that the classifier diagnosed cytomegalovirus status with high specificity and sensitivity. Specificity for CMV antigens was confirmed in vitro for three of the CMV-associated chains.

Points on this clone: Its target is not known.

Primers for the PCR totalled 60 Vbeta and 13 Jbeta. Assay: immunoSEQ multiplex PCR; the TCRdb copy retains only in-frame clones and omits some. Altogether approximately 160,000 clones are present, about 63% being singletons, with the ten largest covering less than 3%. The sequence derives from a woman between 40 and 55 years old in good health and CMV-seropositive. The sequenced sample was PBMCs.

CDR3: CASSVAGFGNTIYF. CDR3 coding DNA: TGTGCCAGCAGCGTAGCAGGGTTCGGAAACACCATATATTTT. V gene TRBV9 combines with J gene TRBJ1-3; the D gene is possibly TRBD1 (5 bases). V was clipped by 0 bases and J by 4 bases, with 8 bases between them. Germline CDR1 is SGDLS and CDR2 is YYNGEE. The CDR3 is made up of 14 amino acids. Combining the CDR3 with reference TRBV9 and TRBJ1-3 gives the whole variable domain DSGVTQTPKHLITATGQRVTLRCSPRSGDLSVYWYQQSLDQGLQFLIQYYNGEERAKGNILERFSAQQFPDLHSELNLSSLELGDSALYFCASSVAGFGNTIYFGEGSWLTVV.